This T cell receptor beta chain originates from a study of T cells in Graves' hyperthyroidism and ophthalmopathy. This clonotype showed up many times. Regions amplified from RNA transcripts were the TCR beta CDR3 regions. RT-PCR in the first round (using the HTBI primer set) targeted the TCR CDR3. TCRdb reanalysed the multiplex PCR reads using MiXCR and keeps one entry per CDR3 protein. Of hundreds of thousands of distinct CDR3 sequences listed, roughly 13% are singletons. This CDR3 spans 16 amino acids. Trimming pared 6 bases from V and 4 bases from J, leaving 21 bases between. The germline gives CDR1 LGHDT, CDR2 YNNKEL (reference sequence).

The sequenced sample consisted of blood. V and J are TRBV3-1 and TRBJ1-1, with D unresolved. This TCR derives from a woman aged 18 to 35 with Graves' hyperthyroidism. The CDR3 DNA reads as TGTGCCAGCAGTCGAACCCCCGGAGGCCTATTCACTGAAGCTTTCTTT. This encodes CASSRTPGGLFTEAFF.